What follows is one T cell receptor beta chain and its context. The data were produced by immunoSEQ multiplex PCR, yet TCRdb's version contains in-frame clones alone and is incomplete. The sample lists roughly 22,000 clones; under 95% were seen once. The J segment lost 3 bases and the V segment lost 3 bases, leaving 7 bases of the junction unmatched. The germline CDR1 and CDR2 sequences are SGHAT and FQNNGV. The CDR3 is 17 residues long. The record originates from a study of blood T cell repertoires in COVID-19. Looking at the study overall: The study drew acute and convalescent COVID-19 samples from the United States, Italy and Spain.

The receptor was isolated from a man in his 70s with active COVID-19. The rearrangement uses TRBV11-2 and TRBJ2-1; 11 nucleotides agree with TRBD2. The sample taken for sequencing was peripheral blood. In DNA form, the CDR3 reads TGTGCCAGCAGCTTCATGCCGGGACTAGCGGTCTACAATGAGCAGTTCTTC. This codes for CASSFMPGLAVYNEQFF. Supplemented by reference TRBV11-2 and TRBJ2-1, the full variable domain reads EAGVAQSPRYKIIEKRQSVAFWCNPISGHATLYWYQQILGQGPKLLIQFQNNGVVDDSQLPKDRFSAERLKGVDSTLKIQPAKLEDSAVYLCASSFMPGLAVYNEQFFGPGTRLTVL.